This T cell receptor (beta chain) emerged from a study of blood T cell repertoires in COVID-19. Original processing notes: By means of reference gene primer amplification, nucleated cell counts were estimated. Produced via immunoSEQ multiplex PCR; TCRdb's table is partial and in-frame only. The V and J calls and clone size come from that table; D and trimming were worked out from the DNA. There are over 300,000 clones in the sample; approximately 88% occur only once, and more than 0.85% lies in the top ten. Germline V gives CDR1 MNHEY, CDR2 SMNVEV (reference sequence). V shed 2 bases and J 0 bases; nucleotides not matched to a gene: 12. The CDR3 is 18 amino acids. Participants spanned ages about 18 to 95 years and resided in some 22 US areas.

The V and J genes are TRBV27 and TRBJ2-7; TRBD2 matches at 8 bases. This TCR was recovered from a woman aged 25 to 39 with acute COVID-19. Sequenced sample: PBMCs or T cells enriched from blood (not recorded which). CDR3 amino acids: CASSLKTGQRGYSYEQYF. Written as DNA, the CDR3 is TGTGCCAGCAGTTTAAAGACGGGTCAGCGGGGGTACTCCTACGAGCAGTACTTC.